Each of the 15 T cell receptor beta chains below was sequenced from the same sample in a study of cytomegalovirus exposure and HLA in healthy donors. The PCR ran on 60 Vbeta and 13 Jbeta primers. Only in-frame clones appear in the TCRdb table, and some are missing; sequencing was by immunoSEQ multiplex PCR. The sample has approximately 170,000 clones, 80% to 85% seen once. The sample was PBMCs. These receptors originate from a boy aged 2 to 10 in good health and CMV-seronegative.

This clone was seen only once. V and J are TRBV7-6 and TRBJ2-7; 7 bases agree with TRBD2. The germline gives CDR1 SGHVS, CDR2 FNYEAQ. The CDR3 sequence is 15 residues long. Trimming removed 5 bases from V and 2 bases from J; junction bases left unmatched: 9. CDR3 protein: CASSHGLGVAYEQYF. In nucleotides, the CDR3 is TGTGCCAGCAGCCACGGACTAGGAGTCGCCTACGAGCAGTACTTC. The full variable domain, in which reference TRBV7-6 and TRBJ2-7 provide the parts outside the CDR3, is GAGVSQSPRYKVTKRGQDVALRCDPISGHVSLYWYRQALGQGPEFLTYFNYEAQQDKSGLPNDRFSAERPEGSISTLTIQRTEQRDSAMYRCASSHGLGVAYEQYFGPGTRLTVT.

This chain uses TRBV5-5 with TRBJ1-3; D remains ambiguous. There are 15 residues in the CDR3. Germline V gene sequence: CDR1 SGHKS, CDR2 YYEKEE (reference sequence). V lost 1 base, J lost 2 bases, and 10 bases lay in between. CDR3 residues: CASSLLATAGNTIYF. CDR3 in DNA: TGTGCCAGCAGCTTGCTTGCTACAGCTGGAAACACCATATATTTT. Drawing the rest from reference TRBV5-5 and TRBJ1-3, the complete variable domain is DAGVTQSPTHLIKTRGQQVTLRCSPISGHKSVSWYQQVLGQGPQFIFQYYEKEERGRGNFPDRFSARQFPNYSSELNVNALLLGDSALYLCASSLLATAGNTIYFGEGSWLTVV.

The table lists this clone with a count of one. J is TRBJ2-2 and V is TRBV6-5, with D perhaps TRBD1 (5 bases). Per germline, CDR1 MNHEY and CDR2 SVGAGI. V lost 0 bases to trimming and J lost 6 bases, with 14 bases between them. The CDR3 totals 16 residues. CDR3 in amino acids: CASSYSIAGLAGELFF. As DNA, the CDR3 is TGTGCCAGCAGTTACTCGATTGCAGGGTTGGCCGGGGAGCTGTTTTTT.

This clone was counted once. The chain carries TRBV9 and TRBJ2-1, with 9 nucleotides matching TRBD1. CDR3 length equals 14 residues. Germline CDR1 SGDLS, CDR2 YYNGEE. V shed 4 bases and J 6 bases; nucleotides not matched to a gene: 5. This CDR3 is CASSTSGQGNEQFF. Written as DNA, the CDR3 is TGTGCCAGCAGCACCTCGGGACAGGGCAATGAGCAGTTCTTC.

The chain employs TRBV5-1 and TRBJ2-3, with 10 positions matching TRBD2. V lost 4 bases to trimming and J lost 2 bases; unmatched junction nucleotides: 7. The germline V gene has CDR1 SGHRS and CDR2 YFSETQ. The CDR3 spans 16 residues. This chain's CDR3 is CASSLRTSGTTDTQYF. CDR3 sequence (DNA): TGCGCCAGCAGCCTAAGGACTAGCGGCACCACAGATACGCAGTATTTT.

J is TRBJ2-7 and V is TRBV2, with 10 bases that match TRBD1. Germline CDR1 reads SNHLY; CDR2 reads FYNNEI. There are 13 residues in the CDR3. V dropped 7 bases and J dropped 4; count of bases not matched to a gene: 4. The DNA for the CDR3 is TGTGCCAGCACCGAGGACAGGGGGTACGAGCAGTACTTC. Its protein product is CASTEDRGYEQYF.

The rearrangement links TRBV7-2 to TRBJ2-3; 9 nucleotides match TRBD2. Trimming took 2 bases from V and 2 from J; bases not matched to a gene: 8. The CDR3 contains 17 residues. CDR1 is SGHTA, CDR2 FQGNSA, per germline. CDR3 sequence: CASSLRAGGPLTDTQYF. In nucleotides, the CDR3 is TGTGCCAGCAGCTTACGAGCGGGGGGCCCCCTCACAGATACGCAGTATTTT. Complete variable domain (other parts from reference TRBV7-2 and TRBJ2-3): GAGVSQSPSNKVTEKGKDVELRCDPISGHTALYWYRQSLGQGLEFLIYFQGNSAPDKSGLPSDRFSAERTGGSVSTLTIQRTQQEDSAVYLCASSLRAGGPLTDTQYFGPGTRLTVL.

The V call is TRBV9, the J call TRBJ2-1, with 7 bases that match TRBD1. Germline V gene data show CDR1 as SGDLS and CDR2 as YYNGEE. The CDR3 covers 15 residues. The ends lost 0 bases at V and 8 bases at J; junction bases unmatched: 8. The DNA for the CDR3 is TGTGCCAGCAGCGTAGGAGGGGGCCTTCCCCATGAGCAGTTCTTC. Amino acids: CASSVGGGLPHEQFF.

The chain couples TRBV27 to TRBJ1-2, with 7 nucleotides matching TRBD1. The trim removed 5 bases at V and 3 bases at J, leaving 6 bases unmatched. CDR1 and CDR2 (germline): MNHEY, SMNVEV (reference sequence). This CDR3 is built from 14 residues. This CDR3 reads CASSQQQGYYGYTF. CDR3 nucleotides: TGTGCCAGCAGTCAACAACAGGGGTACTATGGCTACACCTTC.

The chain recombines TRBV19 with TRBJ1-5; TRBD1 might be the D (5 bases). Germline V gene data show CDR1 as LNHDA and CDR2 as SQIVND (reference sequence). V was pared by 5 bases and J by 0 bases, with 14 bases between. This CDR3 contains 16 residues. The CDR3 nucleotides read TGTGCCAGTAGTGGGGGGGATCACGCTAGCAATCAGCCCCAGCATTTT. It is translated as CASSGGDHASNQPQHF.

The V and J genes are TRBV2 and TRBJ1-1; D not resolved. The germline gives CDR1 SNHLY, CDR2 FYNNEI. Trimming stripped 8 bases from V and 7 bases from J, with 11 bases between. The CDR3 sequence is 11 residues long. The CDR3 region is CASYEDVEAFF. The CDR3 DNA is TGTGCCAGCTATGAGGATGTTGAAGCTTTCTTT.

This sequence joins TRBV5-6 and TRBJ2-7; 9 bases agree with TRBD2. Looked up from germline, CDR1 is SGHDT and CDR2 is YYEEEE. V trimming: 3 bases; J trimming: 4 bases; junction bases outside the gene matches: 8. The CDR3 spans 15 residues. The CDR3 nucleotides are TGTGCCAGCAGCTCCATAGCGGGGGCATTGTACGAGCAGTACGTC. This translates into CASSSIAGALYEQYV.

The chain is built from TRBV6-4 and TRBJ2-1; 7 bases line up with TRBD2. This CDR3 is built from 15 residues. The trim removed 0 bases at V and 5 bases at J, leaving 4 bases unmatched. CDR1 and CDR2 from the germline V gene are MRHNA and SNTAGT. The CDR3 coding sequence is TGTGCCAGCAGTGACTCGGGAGGGTCCAACAATGAGCAGTTCTTC. Its translation: CASSDSGGSNNEQFF.

The chain has TRBV30 and TRBJ2-6; D perhaps matches TRBD2 (6 bases). Per germline, CDR1 GTSNPN and CDR2 SVGIG (reference sequence). CDR3 size: 14 residues. V was trimmed by 4 bases and J by 2 bases, leaving 9 bases between them. CDR3 amino acids: CAWIGGTGANVLTF. In nucleotides, the CDR3 is TGTGCCTGGATAGGCGGGACTGGGGCCAACGTCCTGACTTTC.

V and J are TRBV6-9 and TRBJ1-2; D is undetermined. This CDR3 spans 10 amino acids. The germline gives CDR1 MNHGY, CDR2 SVAAGI. The V end was cut by 8 bases, the J end by 11 bases, with 12 bases between. Written as DNA, the CDR3 is TGTGCCAGCGGACTAAGAGGGTACACCTTC. As protein: CASGLRGYTF.